Following are 9 T cell receptor beta chains from one sample sequenced in a study of siplizumab effects on memory and regulatory T cells. Measured with immunoSEQ multiplex PCR; TCRdb has only the in-frame clones, and not every one. Of tens of thousands of clones detected, 91% appear once; the ten largest clones hold approximately 30%. The material sequenced was CD8+ T cells sorted from blood. These receptors were collected from a human donor in good health.

The chain employs TRBV27 and TRBJ1-4, with D unclear. The V gene lost 5 bases and the J gene lost 5 bases, with 9 bases spanning the gap. The CDR3 extends over 13 amino acids. Germline V gene sequence: CDR1 MNHEY, CDR2 SMNVEV (reference sequence). The CDR3 nucleotides read TGTGCCAGCAGTGAATGGAGCAATGAAAAACTGTTTTTT. Translation: CASSEWSNEKLFF.

V is TRBV7-9 and J is TRBJ2-2, with TRBD1 as a possible D gene (5 bases). V lost 0 bases to trimming and J lost 0 bases, with 8 bases between them. Germline CDR1 and CDR2: SEHNR and FQNEAQ (reference sequence). The CDR3 consists of 16 residues. Here the CDR3 DNA reads TGTGCCAGCAGCTTAGCGGGGCGGTCGAACACCGGGGAGCTGTTTTTT. It translates to CASSLAGRSNTGELFF.

This clone was observed a single time. The V and J genes are TRBV5-1 and TRBJ2-3; 11 bases map to TRBD2. Germline lookup yields CDR1 SGHRS and CDR2 YFSETQ. J gave up 1 base and V 4 bases, and 2 bases lay outside the gene matches. The CDR3 covers 15 residues. Written as DNA, the CDR3 is TGCGCCAGCAGCCCGGGACTAGCGGGCACAGATACGCAGTATTTT. Amino acid sequence: CASSPGLAGTDTQYF.

V is TRBV25-1 and J is TRBJ1-2; D is undetermined. CDR3 length: 15 residues. CDR1 and CDR2 from the germline V gene are MGHDK and SYGVNS. Trimming stripped 4 bases from V and 0 bases from J, with 12 bases between. The CDR3 bases are TGTGCCAGCAGTGGGGCATGGTTAGCTAACTATGGCTACACCTTC. This sequence encodes CASSGAWLANYGYTF.

The chain uses TRBV7-9 and TRBJ1-2; no clear D gene. In germline, CDR1 is SEHNR, CDR2 FQNEAQ (reference sequence). The CDR3 has 13 amino acids. Trimming removed 2 bases at V and 4 bases at J, with 8 bases between. The CDR3 sequence is CASSLWQSYGYTF. Here the CDR3 DNA reads TGTGCCAGCAGCTTATGGCAGAGCTATGGCTACACCTTC. The whole variable domain, remainder taken from reference TRBV7-9 and TRBJ1-2, is DTGVSQNPRHKITKRGQNVTFRCDPISEHNRLYWYRQTLGQGPEFLTYFQNEAQLEKSRLLSDRFSAERPKGSFSTLEIQRTEQGDSAMYLCASSLWQSYGYTFGSGTRLTVV.

V and J are TRBV14 and TRBJ2-7; 9 bases are shared with TRBD1. Germline V lookup: CDR1 SGHDN, CDR2 FVKESK. V was clipped by 2 bases and J by 2 bases; unmatched bases: 4. The CDR3 consists of 15 residues. The CDR3 bases are TGTGCCAGCAGCCAAACGGGACAGGGTACCTACGAGCAGTACTTC. Amino acids: CASSQTGQGTYEQYF.

The V gene is TRBV19, the J gene TRBJ2-5; 7 nucleotides align to TRBD2. The germline V gene has CDR1 LNHDA and CDR2 SQIVND (reference sequence). Unmatched junction bases numbered 13, after V lost 5 bases and J lost 7 bases. The length of the CDR3 is 15 residues. CDR3 DNA: TGTGCCAGTAGTCCCCCTCCGGCGGGAGCAGGGACCCAGTACTTC. Translated, it gives CASSPPPAGAGTQYF.

The chain has TRBV18 and TRBJ1-2; weak D call: TRBD1 (6 bases). The CDR3 runs to 18 residues. CDR1 and CDR2 (germline): KGHSH, LQKENI. The V end lost 5 bases, the J end lost 2 bases, and 24 bases lay between the germline ends. CDR3 sequence reads: CASSISPTSGQQNYGYTF. CDR3 DNA sequence: TGTGCCAGCTCAATTTCCCCCACGTCAGGACAGCAGAACTATGGCTACACCTTC.

This clone was found once. The rearrangement joins TRBV29-1 to TRBJ2-2; 7 positions agree with TRBD1. CDR3 length equals 13 residues. Germline lookup yields CDR1 SQVTM and CDR2 ANQGSEA. Losses at the gene ends were 7 bases for V and 5 bases for J; bases not matched to a gene: 7. The CDR3 is CSAAGGFTGELFF. In DNA, the CDR3 is TGCAGCGCCGCAGGGGGTTTTACCGGGGAGCTGTTTTTT.